The clone carrying this T cell receptor beta chain was detected a few times. These data come from a study of blood T cell repertoires in COVID-19. The wider study: Acute and convalescent COVID-19 specimens originated in the United States, Italy and Spain.

The CDR3 is 10 residues long. In the source study's methods: Reference gene primer amplification yielded estimated nucleated cell counts. Method: immunoSEQ multiplex PCR; TCRdb's copy keeps in-frame clones and lacks some. V, J and clone size were drawn from that table, and D and trimming were deduced from the DNA. Among about 210,000 clones, around 83% were seen once, and the ten largest hold less than 3.5%. The genes are TRBV21-1 and TRBJ2-7; the table's D gene call, TRBD2, was not cross checked with the DNA. TRBV21-1 is marked as a pseudogene. This clonotype originated in a man aged 45-60 years with active or convalescent COVID-19. Sequenced material: peripheral blood. The CDR3 loop is CASSAYEQYF. In DNA, the CDR3 is TGTGCCAGCTCGGCCTACGAGCAGTACTTC.